Shown below are 26 T cell receptor beta chains from a single sample sequenced in a study of blood T cell repertoires in COVID-19. Repertoires were generated with immunoSEQ multiplex PCR, while TCRdb's copy carries only in-frame clones and drops some. The sample holds about 200,000 clones; 85% are singletons and the top ten take about 0.91%. The sample comprised peripheral blood. These receptors were obtained from a man aged 60 to 69 with COVID-19, enrolled during active disease.

In this sample, this clone turned up a few times. The chain uses TRBV9 and TRBJ1-5; 10 bases align to TRBD1. Germline V CDR1 and CDR2: SGDLS, YYNGEE. This CDR3 spans 15 amino acids. The V and J ends lost 4 bases and 3 bases, in that order; junction bases with no gene match: 4. The CDR3 DNA reads as TGTGCCAGCAGCACCGGGACAGGGGCCAATCAGCCCCAGCATTTT. Protein product: CASSTGTGANQPQHF.

The CDR3 nucleotides read TGTGCCAGCAGTTTATGGGCCGGGGGGAACTATGGCTACACCTTC. This codes for CASSLWAGGNYGYTF. The V call is TRBV28, the J call TRBJ1-2, with D perhaps matching TRBD1 (5 bases). Trimming shortened V by 0 bases and J by 2 bases, and 10 bases separated the two germline ends. CDR3 size: 15 residues. Looked up from germline, CDR1 is MDHEN and CDR2 is SYDVKM.

The V and J genes are TRBV11-1 and TRBJ2-5; the match to TRBD2 covers 10 bases. V shed 0 bases and J 5 bases; nucleotides not matched to a gene: 9. CDR1 is SGHAT and CDR2 is FQDESV in the germline V gene (reference sequence). This CDR3 spans 17 amino acids. In nucleotides, the CDR3 is TGTGCCAGCAGCTTAGCGAGGAGCGGGAGGGCCATGGAGACCCAGTACTTC. Protein sequence: CASSLARSGRAMETQYF.

The chain combines TRBV5-1 with TRBJ1-2, with 8 bases identical to TRBD1. V lost 0 bases to trimming and J lost 2 bases; unmatched junction nucleotides: 0. Germline V CDR1 and CDR2: SGHRS, YFSETQ. CDR3 length equals 14 residues. CDR3 residues: CASSLGQGNYGYTF. CDR3 nucleotides: TGCGCCAGCAGCTTGGGACAGGGGAACTATGGCTACACCTTC.

This chain links TRBV6-5 with TRBJ2-1; 10 bases match TRBD1. The CDR3 consists of 14 residues. V lost 7 bases to trimming and J lost 7 bases; unmatched junction nucleotides: 7. The V gene's germline CDR1 is MNHEY and CDR2 SVGAGI. CDR3 coding DNA: TGTGCCAGCACCCGGACAGGGGGTATAAATGAGCAGTTCTTC. The encoded protein is CASTRTGGINEQFF.

The table lists this clone with a few counts. The chain uses TRBV18 and TRBJ1-1; D possibly corresponds to TRBD1 (5 bases). The ends were cut back, 1 base at V and 1 base at J, with 10 bases in the middle. There are 15 residues in the CDR3. The germline CDR1 and CDR2 sequences are KGHSH and LQKENI. The CDR3 loop is CASSPQDTQNTEAFF. Written as DNA, the CDR3 is TGTGCCAGCTCACCACAGGACACGCAGAACACTGAAGCTTTCTTT.

This chain links TRBV5-8 with TRBJ2-5; 9 bases are shared with TRBD1. CDR3 length: 15 residues. Germline lookup yields CDR1 SGHTS and CDR2 YDEGEE. Unmatched junction bases numbered 7, after V lost 3 bases and J lost 4 bases. The CDR3, as DNA: TGTGCCAGCAGCTCGGGGACAGGGTTGAGAGAGACCCAGTACTTC. Its translation: CASSSGTGLRETQYF.

This clone was picked up a small number of times. The rearrangement uses TRBV28 and TRBJ1-5; D is perhaps TRBD1 (5 bases). There are 13 residues in the CDR3. Germline V gene lookup returns CDR1 MDHEN and CDR2 SYDVKM. The CDR3 nucleotides are TGTGCAGCTGGGAGGGGAAGCGATCAGCCCCAGCATTTT. It encodes CAAGRGSDQPQHF.

The rearrangement links TRBV5-4 to TRBJ1-6; D remains unclear. V was shortened by 1 base and J by 5 bases, with 7 bases between the two germline ends. Per germline, CDR1 SGHNT and CDR2 YYREEE (reference sequence). CDR3 length: 14 residues. The CDR3 DNA reads as TGTGCCAGCAGCTTGAGACATAATAATTCACCCCTCCACTTT. Its protein is CASSLRHNNSPLHF.

V is TRBV6-5 and J is TRBJ2-7, with a possible D match to TRBD1 (5 bases). Per germline, CDR1 MNHEY and CDR2 SVGAGI. Trimming left V 10 bases short and J 3 bases short, with 10 bases between. The CDR3 length is 11 residues. CDR3: CATVQGYEQYF. CDR3 bases: TGTGCCACTGTCCAGGGCTACGAGCAGTACTTC.

The chain joins TRBV19 to TRBJ1-2; D possibly corresponds to TRBD1 (6 bases). Trimming pared 6 bases from V and 8 bases from J, leaving 19 bases between. The CDR3 consists of 14 residues. Germline V gives CDR1 LNHDA, CDR2 SQIVND (reference sequence). The CDR3 coding sequence is TGTGCCAGTAGCCCTTCGAGCGGGGGCATAGGCTACACCTTC. It is translated as CASSPSSGGIGYTF.

The CDR3 loop reads CASSLFQRSGANVLTF. CDR3 coding DNA: TGTGCCAGCAGCTTATTCCAGCGATCTGGGGCCAACGTCCTGACTTTC. The chain employs TRBV13 and TRBJ2-6; D not resolved. The CDR3 extends over 16 amino acids. V was pared by 2 bases and J by 1 base, with 9 bases between. From germline, CDR1 is PRHDT and CDR2 FYEKMQ (reference sequence). Full variable domain (rest looked up from reference TRBV13 and TRBJ2-6): AAGVIQSPRHLIKEKRETATLKCYPIPRHDTVYWYQQGPGQDPQFLISFYEKMQSDKGSIPDRFSAQQFSDYHSELNMSSLELGDSALYFCASSLFQRSGANVLTFGAGSRLTVL.

For the CDR3, the DNA is TGTGCCATCAGTGGTTCCGCCTACGAGCAGTACTTC. Its translation: CAISGSAYEQYF. The chain combines TRBV10-3 with TRBJ2-7, with no clear D. Germline loops: CDR1 ENHRY, CDR2 SYGVKD. Trimming removed 4 bases from V and 2 bases from J, with 6 bases in between. CDR3 length equals 12 residues.

The genes are TRBV6-5 and TRBJ2-3; 7 bases fit TRBD2. Per the germline V gene, CDR1 is MNHEY and CDR2 is SVGAGI. CDR3 length equals 14 residues. V shed 6 bases and J 4 bases; nucleotides not matched to a gene: 7. The CDR3 sequence is CASRATSPADTQYF. CDR3 nucleotide sequence: TGTGCCAGCAGGGCGACTAGCCCCGCAGATACGCAGTATTTT.

V and J are TRBV15 and TRBJ1-1; 7 nucleotides match TRBD1. The CDR3 is made up of 14 amino acids. V lost 6 bases to trimming and J lost 1 base; unmatched junction nucleotides: 5. CDR1 and CDR2 (germline): LNHNV, YYDKDF (reference sequence). As DNA, the CDR3 is TGTGCCACCAGTGCCGGGACAGCGAACACTGAAGCTTTCTTT. Translation: CATSAGTANTEAFF.

The gene calls are TRBV15 and TRBJ1-1, with D unresolved. Germline V CDR1 and CDR2: LNHNV, YYDKDF (reference sequence). The CDR3 contains 12 residues. The germline V and J ends were trimmed by 3 bases and 6 bases, with 8 bases remaining between them. The CDR3 loop is CATSRRPPEAFF. For the CDR3, the DNA is TGTGCCACCAGCAGGAGGCCACCTGAAGCTTTCTTT. Looking up the rest from reference TRBV15 and TRBJ1-1 gives the full variable domain: DAMVIQNPRYQVTQFGKPVTLSCSQTLNHNVMYWYQQKSSQAPKLLFHYYDKDFNNEADTPDNFQSRRPNTSFCFLDIRSPGLGDTAMYLCATSRRPPEAFFGQGTRLTVV.

The CDR3 DNA reads TGTGCCAGCAGCCTCGCCGGGACAGGGAGTGGAGAGACCCAGTACTTC. Protein product: CASSLAGTGSGETQYF. This sequence joins TRBV3-1 (or the pseudogene TRBV3-2) and TRBJ2-5; 9 bases map to TRBD1. The CDR3 spans 16 residues. Looked up from germline, CDR1 is LGHDT and CDR2 is YNNKEL (reference sequence). After removal of 4 bases from V and 4 bases from J, the junction contained 10 bases not matched to a gene.

The chain uses TRBV11-2 and TRBJ1-3, with D perhaps TRBD1 (5 bases). V lost 0 bases, J lost 6 bases, and 21 bases lay in between. The germline V gene encodes CDR1 SGHAT and CDR2 FQNNGV. CDR3 size: 18 residues. The CDR3 bases are TGTGCCAGCAGCTTAGATCGCGGCAGGGTCAGTTTTGAAAACACCATATATTTT. This encodes CASSLDRGRVSFENTIYF.

As for this clone: This specimen includes other DNA sequences encoding the same CDR3. The chain couples TRBV6-5 to TRBJ2-5; 11 nucleotides align to TRBD1. The trim removed 5 bases at V and 4 bases at J, leaving 3 bases unmatched. In germline, CDR1 is MNHEY, CDR2 SVGAGI. This CDR3 region has 14 residues. The CDR3 protein is CASSLDRGRETQYF. CDR3 sequence (DNA): TGTGCCAGCAGTCTGGACAGGGGGCGAGAGACCCAGTACTTC.

The rearrangement links TRBV10-3 to TRBJ1-1; no reliable D call. Germline assignment: CDR1 ENHRY and CDR2 SYGVKD. Trimming took 8 bases from V and 1 from J, leaving 23 bases between them. This CDR3 region has 17 residues. The DNA for the CDR3 is TGTGCCATCTCCTCGGGCCTCGGTCTCGGAGGGAACACTGAAGCTTTCTTT. It is translated as CAISSGLGLGGNTEAFF.

This clone was picked up a small number of times. The chain joins TRBV27 to TRBJ1-5; 7 bases are a match to TRBD1. Germline loops: CDR1 MNHEY, CDR2 SMNVEV (reference sequence). With 2 bases clipped from V and 6 bases from J, the junction kept 7 bases outside the gene matches. CDR3 size: 15 residues. The CDR3 here is CASSLRGRTGQPQHF. As DNA, the CDR3 is TGTGCCAGCAGTTTAAGGGGGCGCACAGGTCAGCCCCAGCATTTT.

The chain is built from TRBV6-1 and TRBJ1-2, with TRBD1 as a possible D gene (5 bases). V was clipped by 3 bases and J by 4 bases, with 15 bases between them. CDR1 is MNHNS and CDR2 is SASEGT in the germline V gene. The CDR3 is 15 residues long. The CDR3 coding sequence is TGTGCCAGCAGTGACGGGGGGTCCGGGGTCTATGGCTACACCTTC. Protein product: CASSDGGSGVYGYTF.

The V call is TRBV5-1, the J call TRBJ2-7, with 7 bases fitting TRBD1. Unmatched junction bases numbered 8, after V lost 0 bases and J lost 2 bases. Germline CDR1 is SGHRS and CDR2 is YFSETQ. CDR3 length equals 16 residues. The CDR3 DNA sequence: TGCGCCAGCAGCTTGGGGAGCGGACAGGAGGCCTACGAGCAGTACTTC. Translated, it gives CASSLGSGQEAYEQYF.

The CDR3 region has the DNA TGTGCCAGCAGCCTGAGGGGGGGGGTCAATCAGCCCCAGCATTTT. Its translation is CASSLRGGVNQPQHF. The chain links TRBV7-8 to TRBJ1-5; TRBD1 is a possible D gene (6 bases). V lost 5 bases, J lost 3 bases, and 14 bases lay in between. The CDR3 sequence is 15 residues long. Looked up from germline, CDR1 is SGHVS and CDR2 is FQNEAQ.

The genes are TRBV3-1 (or the pseudogene TRBV3-2) and TRBJ1-1; 7 positions match TRBD1. The CDR3 is 13 amino acids. The junction had 3 bases not matched to a gene; V was cut back by 0 bases and J by 8 bases. The germline V gene has CDR1 LGHDT and CDR2 YNNKEL (reference sequence). CDR3 bases: TGTGCCAGCAGCCAAGAGGGCAGGGGGGAAGCTTTCTTT. It yields the protein CASSQEGRGEAFF.

The chain has TRBV18 and TRBJ1-5, with 8 nucleotides matching TRBD1. The CDR3 runs 14 residues. V shed 2 bases and J 7 bases; nucleotides not matched to a gene: 4. Germline-derived CDR1 and CDR2 are KGHSH and LQKENI. The CDR3, as DNA: TGTGCCAGCTCACCAGGACAGGGTGAGCAGCCCCAGCATTTT. It encodes CASSPGQGEQPQHF. Drawing the rest from reference TRBV18 and TRBJ1-5, the complete variable domain is NAGVMQNPRHLVRRRGQEARLRCSPMKGHSHVYWYRQLPEEGLKFMVYLQKENIIDESGMPKERFSAEFPKEGPSILRIQQVVRGDSAAYFCASSPGQGEQPQHFGDGTRLSIL.